This T cell receptor (beta chain) came from a study of high-grade serous ovarian cancer treatment subgroups. Study-level points and caveats: Spatial context was lost because tumors were sequenced in bulk. TCR relatedness rose with neoantigen level and trended with mutation load. Repertoire analysis covered CDR3 alone, not CDR1 or CDR2.

With respect to this clone: Antigen unknown.

Sequenced by immunoSEQ multiplex PCR; TCRdb stores in-frame clones only, minus some. This sample yields thousands of clones, of which more than 65% are seen a single time; approximately 8.6% belongs to the top ten. Tumor samples were taken before definitive surgery or chemotherapy. Sequences were obtained from tumor tissue. The clonotype comes from a human donor with high-grade serous ovarian cancer.

Written as DNA, the CDR3 is TGTGCCAGCAGCTTAGATCTAGCGGGAGTCTACAATGAGCAGTTCTTC. Protein: CASSLDLAGVYNEQFF. The chain uses TRBV7-9 and TRBJ2-1; 10 bases align to TRBD2. CDR1 is SEHNR, CDR2 FQNEAQ, per germline (reference sequence). The length of the CDR3 is 16 residues. Trimming cost V 1 base and J 3 bases; bases outside gene matches: 3.